What follows is one T cell receptor (beta chain) and its context. The antigen is undetermined. No cell sorting was done before RNA was extracted from the tissue. Newly diagnosed lung cancer patients had thoracic surgery in China, August–November 2014, without prior chemotherapy. The data were obtained in a study of tumor and adjacent non-tumor tissue in lung cancer. The wider study: Each sample yielded roughly 4.2 million productive TCRbeta reads on average. Overall study findings and caveats: In normal lung, the top 100 clones were significantly more dominant than in tumor.

A modified ARM-PCR protocol with three rounds of nested PCR amplified TCRbeta. TCRdb recomputed calls from the multiplex PCR reads with MiXCR, one row per CDR3 protein. The data contain roughly 200,000 distinct CDR3 sequences, roughly 70% of them seen just once; the ten biggest clones take up 25%. Germline loops: CDR1 MNHGY, CDR2 SVAAGI. This CDR3 region has 15 residues. The sample consisted of lung tumor tissue. This chain joins TRBV6-9 and TRBJ2-2, with a tentative D call TRBD1 (6 bases). The source is a man between 60 and 70 years old with non-small cell lung cancer. The CDR3 spells CDSSYQGKWTGELFF. As DNA, the CDR3 is TGTGACAGTAGTTATCAGGGGAAGTGGACCGGGGAGCTGTTTTTT.